This T cell receptor beta chain emerged from a study of identifying expanded T cells in peripheral blood. Findings of the study overall: Variance in clone template counts between roughly 2-week samples significantly increased with total template count across all healthy donors.

A note on this clone: Its antigen is unknown.

Profiling relied on immunoSEQ multiplex PCR, and the TCRdb table lists in-frame clones only, not all of them. The sample contains 70,000 to 95,000 clones, about 90% of which appear only once. The sequence was collected from a person aged 18 to 75 in good health. Input material: blood.

The CDR3 sequence is CASSYYGENYEQYF. CDR3 DNA: TGTGCCAGCAGTTATTACGGGGAGAATTACGAGCAGTACTTC. The rearrangement uses TRBV6-5 and TRBJ2-7; D perhaps matches TRBD2 (5 bases). Per germline, CDR1 MNHEY and CDR2 SVGAGI. V lost 3 bases and J 4 bases, leaving 13 bases between the germline ends. The CDR3 is 14 amino acids.